This T cell receptor (beta chain) was identified in a study of regulatory T cells in long-lasting Graves disease. CDR3-region Arm-PCR and iRepertoire HTBI primers produced the TCR beta libraries. Each CDR3 protein gets one entry after TCRdb re-called the multiplex PCR reads with MiXCR. This table has about 350,000 distinct CDR3 sequences, around 15% appearing once. This sample's time point: newly diagnosed GD, antithyroid drugs for less than 3 months. The TCR library was made from RNA extracted from PBMCs. Germline loops: CDR1 SEHNR, CDR2 FQNEAQ (reference sequence). V lost 2 bases to trimming and J lost 4 bases; unmatched junction nucleotides: 3. The CDR3 spans 16 residues. This clonotype was observed at least ten times. These data also formed part of another study, on T cells in Graves' hyperthyroidism and ophthalmopathy.

Source: peripheral blood mononuclear cells (PBMCs), taken at new diagnosis, from a patient treated with antithyroid drugs. This chain links TRBV7-9 with TRBJ2-7, with 15 bases identical to TRBD2. The sequence was collected from a woman between 18 and 29 years old with Graves disease. In DNA form, the CDR3 reads TGTGCCAGCAGCTTACCGGGACTAGCGGGGGGTTACGAGCAGTACTTC. Its translation: CASSLPGLAGGYEQYF.